Following are 11 T cell receptor beta chains from one sample sequenced in a study of T cell repertoires in cytomegalovirus infection. A single record per CDR3 protein comes from TCRdb applying MiXCR to the reads. The sample includes some 680,000 distinct CDR3 sequences, 35% to 40% of them seen just once. The sequencing sample was made of PBMCs. Receptors originate from a human donor in good health (CMV status not recorded). Some clones in this sample may be carry-over from other donors' samples.

Many counts were recorded for this clonotype. The chain is built from TRBV28 and TRBJ1-4; D might be TRBD1 (5 bases). The V gene's germline CDR1 is MDHEN and CDR2 SYDVKM. The CDR3 spans 16 residues. V was trimmed by 6 bases and J by 8 bases, leaving 22 bases between them. CDR3 DNA sequence: TGTGCCAGCAGCTCCCCCCCTGGCCACGGGGACGAAAAACTGTTTTTT. Protein: CASSSPPGHGDEKLFF.

This chain's CDR3 is CASSYSGALKQFF. The CDR3 region has the DNA TGTGCCAGCAGTTATAGCGGGGCCCTGAAGCAGTTCTTC. The chain recombines TRBV12-3 or TRBV12-4 with TRBJ2-1; 8 positions match TRBD2. V was clipped by 4 bases and J by 11 bases; unmatched bases: 7. There are 13 residues in the CDR3.

The V and J genes are TRBV19 and TRBJ2-7, with D possibly matching TRBD1 (6 bases). The germline V gene has CDR1 LNHDA and CDR2 SQIVND (reference sequence). Trimming took off 3 bases at V and 2 bases at J, with 11 bases between the two ends. The CDR3 consists of 14 residues. The CDR3 loop is CASSMTDSTYEQYF. For the CDR3, the DNA is TGTGCCAGTAGTATGACGGACAGTACCTACGAGCAGTACTTC. Drawing the rest from reference TRBV19 and TRBJ2-7, the complete variable domain is DGGITQSPKYLFRKEGQNVTLSCEQNLNHDAMYWYRQDPGQGLRLIYYSQIVNDFQKGDIAEGYSVSREKKESFPLTVTSAQKNPTAFYLCASSMTDSTYEQYFGPGTRLTVT.

This clonotype was observed a few times. The V and J genes are TRBV7-2 and TRBJ2-1; no definite D call. CDR3 size: 19 residues. V dropped 4 bases and J dropped 2 bases, with 24 bases sitting between them. The germline V gene encodes CDR1 SGHTA and CDR2 FQGNSA. This CDR3 is CASSSPQSRAARTYNEQFF. The CDR3 DNA is TGTGCCAGCAGCTCCCCCCAAAGTAGGGCAGCCCGTACCTACAATGAGCAGTTCTTC.

V and J are TRBV27 and TRBJ1-2, with 11 bases that match TRBD1. Trimming at V came to 3 bases and at J to 4 bases, leaving 7 bases not matched to a gene. Germline V gene lookup returns CDR1 MNHEY and CDR2 SMNVEV (reference sequence). The CDR3 is made up of 16 amino acids. In DNA, the CDR3 is TGTGCCAGCAGTTTCCCGGGACAGGGGGACGTCTATGGCTACACCTTC. Encoded protein: CASSFPGQGDVYGYTF.

This clonotype was seen only a few times. The chain is built from TRBV28 and TRBJ1-4, with a tentative D call TRBD1 (6 bases). CDR1 MDHEN and CDR2 SYDVKM come from the germline V gene. This CDR3 comprises 15 residues. The V gene lost 4 bases and the J gene lost 5 bases, with 14 bases spanning the gap. CDR3 sequence reads: CASSSQGGGNEKLFF. The CDR3 bases are TGTGCCAGCAGTTCACAGGGCGGGGGGAATGAAAAACTGTTTTTT.

There are a few counts of this clonotype. The rearrangement joins TRBV19 to TRBJ2-6; D remains unclear. The germline V gene has CDR1 LNHDA and CDR2 SQIVND (reference sequence). With 8 bases removed from V and 0 bases from J, the gap between germline ends came to 5 bases. This CDR3 contains 13 residues. The CDR3 protein is CASAISGANVLTF. In DNA, the CDR3 is TGTGCCAGTGCTATCTCTGGGGCCAACGTCCTGACTTTC.

The chain couples TRBV2 to TRBJ1-1; D uncertain. V was pared by 1 base and J by 11 bases, with 8 bases between. Germline CDR1 reads SNHLY; CDR2 reads FYNNEI. This CDR3 comprises 11 residues. In DNA form, the CDR3 reads TGTGCCAGCAGTGAAGTTAACCGGGCTTTCTTT. It yields the protein CASSEVNRAFF.

This chain connects TRBV12-3 or TRBV12-4 to TRBJ1-2, with TRBD1 matching 9 bases. V dropped 3 bases and J dropped 8; count of bases not matched to a gene: 10. This CDR3 is 15 amino acids long. CDR3 nucleotides: TGTGCCAGCAGTTTCAGACAGGGGGTAGTAGGCGGCTACACCTTC. Its protein is CASSFRQGVVGGYTF.

This clonotype occurred a few times. This chain uses TRBV9 with TRBJ1-5, with a weak D call TRBD1 (5 bases). Between the trimmed V and J ends, which lost 3 bases and 7 bases, there was a span of 14 bases. CDR1 is SGDLS and CDR2 is YYNGEE in the germline V gene. The CDR3 is made up of 14 amino acids. The CDR3 DNA follows: TGTGCCAGCAGCGAGGACGGAGGGGTACAGCCCCAGCATTTT. Its translation: CASSEDGGVQPQHF.

This rearrangement joins TRBV28 to TRBJ1-3; 11 positions agree with TRBD1. CDR3 size: 14 residues. CDR1 is MDHEN, CDR2 SYDVKM, per germline. J gave up 5 bases and V 8 bases, and 5 bases lay outside the gene matches. The CDR3 region is CASEDRGRRNTIYF. The CDR3 coding sequence is TGTGCCAGCGAGGACAGGGGGCGCAGAAACACCATATATTTT. Supplemented by reference TRBV28 and TRBJ1-3, the full variable domain reads DVKVTQSSRYLVKRTGEKVFLECVQDMDHENMFWYRQDPGLGLRLIYFSYDVKMKEKGDIPEGYSVSREKKERFSLILESASTNQTSMYLCASEDRGRRNTIYFGEGSWLTVV.